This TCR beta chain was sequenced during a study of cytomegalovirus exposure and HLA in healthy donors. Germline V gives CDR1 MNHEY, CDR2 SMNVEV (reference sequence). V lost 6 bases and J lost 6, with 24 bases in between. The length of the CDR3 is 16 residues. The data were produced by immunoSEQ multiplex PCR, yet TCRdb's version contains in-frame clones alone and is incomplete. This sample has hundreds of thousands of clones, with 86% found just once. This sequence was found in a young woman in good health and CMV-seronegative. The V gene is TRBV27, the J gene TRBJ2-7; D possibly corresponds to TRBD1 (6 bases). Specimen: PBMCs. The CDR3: CASRSSSAGAAFEQYF. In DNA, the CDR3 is TGTGCCAGCAGGTCCTCTTCCGCAGGGGCGGCCTTCGAGCAGTACTTC.